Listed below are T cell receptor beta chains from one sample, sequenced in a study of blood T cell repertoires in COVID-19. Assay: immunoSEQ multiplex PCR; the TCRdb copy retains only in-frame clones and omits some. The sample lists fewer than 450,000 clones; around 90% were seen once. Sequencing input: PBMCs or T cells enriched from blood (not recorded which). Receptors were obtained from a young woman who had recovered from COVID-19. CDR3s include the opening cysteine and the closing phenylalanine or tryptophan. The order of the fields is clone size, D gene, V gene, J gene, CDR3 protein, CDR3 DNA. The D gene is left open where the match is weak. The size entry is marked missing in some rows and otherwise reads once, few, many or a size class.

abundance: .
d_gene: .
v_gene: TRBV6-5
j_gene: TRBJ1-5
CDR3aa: CATKKASYNQPQHF
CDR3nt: TGTGCCACCAAAAAAGCAAGTTACAATCAGCCCCAGCATTTT

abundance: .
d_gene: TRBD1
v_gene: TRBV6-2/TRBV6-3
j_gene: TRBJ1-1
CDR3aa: CASSYRGPNTEAFF
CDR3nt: TGTGCCAGCAGTTACAGGGGGCCCAACACTGAAGCTTTCTTT

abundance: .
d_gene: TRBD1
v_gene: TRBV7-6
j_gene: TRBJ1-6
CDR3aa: CASSPQGNSPLHF
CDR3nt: TGTGCCAGCAGCCCACAGGGGAATTCACCCCTCCACTTT

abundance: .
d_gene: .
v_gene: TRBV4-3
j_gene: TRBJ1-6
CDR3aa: CASSQDNPFYNSPLHF
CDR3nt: TGCGCCAGCAGCCAAGATAATCCCTTCTATAATTCACCCCTCCACTTT

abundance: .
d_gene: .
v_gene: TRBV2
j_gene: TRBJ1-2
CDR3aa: CASSVFNRESGYTF
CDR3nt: TGTGCCAGCAGTGTGTTCAACAGGGAGTCTGGCTACACCTTC

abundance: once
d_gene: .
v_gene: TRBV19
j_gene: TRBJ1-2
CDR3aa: CASAERANYGYTF
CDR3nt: TGTGCCAGCGCCGAGAGGGCTAACTATGGCTACACCTTC

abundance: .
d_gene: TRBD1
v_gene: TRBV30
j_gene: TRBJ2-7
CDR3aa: CALYRGTNEQYF
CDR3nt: TGTGCCCTCTACAGGGGAACGAACGAGCAGTACTTC

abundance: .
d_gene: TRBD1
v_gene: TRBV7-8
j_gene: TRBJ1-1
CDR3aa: CASIIPRGSWGVTEAFF
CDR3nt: TGTGCCAGCATCATTCCCAGGGGGTCGTGGGGAGTCACTGAAGCTTTCTTT

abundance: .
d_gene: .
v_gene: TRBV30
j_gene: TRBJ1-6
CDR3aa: CAWSVGHRGNNSPLHF
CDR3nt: TGTGCCTGGAGTGTAGGTCACCGGGGAAATAATTCACCCCTCCACTTT

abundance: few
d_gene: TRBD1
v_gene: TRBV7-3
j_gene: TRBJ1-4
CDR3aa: CASSSTQGGSTNEKLFF
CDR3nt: TGTGCCAGCAGTTCGACCCAGGGGGGATCCACTAATGAAAAACTGTTTTTT

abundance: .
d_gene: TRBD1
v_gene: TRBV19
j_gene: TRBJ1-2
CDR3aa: CASSPTGNNYGYTF
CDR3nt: TGTGCCAGTAGCCCGACAGGGAATAACTATGGCTACACCTTC

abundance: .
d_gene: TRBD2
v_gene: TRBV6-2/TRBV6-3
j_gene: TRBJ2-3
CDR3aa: CASSSRDYPRADTQYF
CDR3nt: TGTGCCAGCAGCTCCCGGGACTACCCAAGGGCAGATACGCAGTATTTT

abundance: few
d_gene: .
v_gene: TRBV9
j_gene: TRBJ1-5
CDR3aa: CASSVRGNQPQHF
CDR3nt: TGTGCCAGCAGCGTACGGGGCAATCAGCCCCAGCATTTT